The entry that follows covers one T cell receptor beta chain sequence. The data derive from a study of T-cell reconstitution after alpha-beta-depleted transplantation in children. During its preparation, the TCRbeta library received unique molecular identifiers. TCRdb recomputed calls from the PCR reads with MiXCR, one row per CDR3 protein. The sample comprises 200,000 to 250,000 distinct CDR3 sequences, roughly 10% of which are singletons, and around 6.2% rests with the top ten. Germline V gives CDR1 DFQATT, CDR2 SNEGSKA (reference sequence). The V gene lost 6 bases and the J gene lost 3 bases, with 12 bases spanning the gap. The CDR3 runs 12 residues.

The rearrangement links TRBV20-1 to TRBJ2-7; tentatively, D is TRBD1 or TRBD2 (5 bases each). The sequence came from a human donor who donated a stem cell graft to a child with acute lymphoblastic leukemia. Sequenced here: PBMCs from the stem cell graft donor, sampled from the stem cell graft. CDR3 sequence: CSAGMGLYEQYF. The CDR3 DNA is TGCAGTGCCGGGATGGGGCTCTACGAGCAGTACTTC.